A selection of T cell receptor beta chains follows, all from one sample in a study of long-term antiretroviral therapy in people with HIV. Produced via immunoSEQ multiplex PCR; TCRdb's table is partial and in-frame only. The repertoire holds under 50,000 clones, with 80% to 90% as singletons. The sample in question was unsorted PBMCs, obtained 1.2 years after starting antiretroviral therapy. The source of these receptors is a woman between 45 and 60 years old with HIV. Both conserved end residues are trimmed from each CDR3. Size is stated for part of the rows, as once, few or many counts, or as a class when the clone is expanded.

cdr3_aa,clone_size,j_call,v_call
ASSSRTHDYGYT,.,TRBJ1-2,TRBV5-4
AWSRGSVTGTEAF,once,TRBJ1-1,TRBV30
ASSDGTGGNEKLF,.,TRBJ1-4,TRBV6-6
ASSLMSSGGYNEQF,.,TRBJ2-1,TRBV19
ASSSNRARNTEAF,.,TRBJ1-1,TRBV11-2
AWSSSYNEQF,.,TRBJ2-1,TRBV30
SVAGQGGEQY,few,TRBJ2-7,TRBV29-1
ASSEGRDRAGYT,.,TRBJ1-2,TRBV6-1
ASSATNRRDYGYT,few,TRBJ1-2,TRBV2
ASSEVAGGRTDTQY,.,TRBJ2-3,TRBV6-1
ASSLVSAGYNEQF,.,TRBJ2-1,TRBV7-8
ASSGLAGDNEQF,.,TRBJ2-1,TRBV10-2
AISEIQNTEAF,once,TRBJ1-1,TRBV10-3
ASRQGTSNNEKLF,.,TRBJ1-4,TRBV6-6
ASSPTGGGGIEKLF,.,TRBJ1-4,TRBV4-3
ASRPSGTPRSPLH,.,TRBJ1-6,TRBV6-1
ASSYEDLLNYGYT,.,TRBJ1-2,TRBV6-6
AISDPDRERSYEQY,.,TRBJ2-7,TRBV10-3
ASSASSLLWSYNEQF,.,TRBJ2-1,TRBV9
ASSPRGGLTSGGPYNEQF,.,TRBJ2-1,TRBV5-1
ASSRFGVRDTEAF,once,TRBJ1-1,TRBV7-9
ATSRGAVETQY,.,TRBJ2-5,TRBV15
ASSQVPRPEPNYGYT,.,TRBJ1-2,TRBV4-1
ASSRIGGLSSGNTIY,.,TRBJ1-3,TRBV27
AITDRGNVRGYGYT,.,TRBJ1-2,TRBV10-3
ASSIYRGGQAEAF,.,TRBJ1-1,TRBV7-2
ASSLGDRGHTDTQY,.,TRBJ2-3,TRBV28